Listed below are T cell receptor beta chains from one sample, sequenced in a study of blood T cell repertoires in COVID-19. Sequencing was performed with immunoSEQ multiplex PCR; in TCRdb, only in-frame clones are kept and a portion is missing. The sample includes more than 30,000 clones, approximately 93% seen only once; the top ten take 3.5% to 4.5%. The sequenced sample consisted of peripheral blood. The receptor source for this set is a human donor with active COVID-19. The donor label of this sample is uncertain. Both conserved end residues are part of each CDR3. The D gene is left open where the match is weak. Clone size appears in some rows only: once, few, many, or a class for an expanded clone.

j_call v_call clone_size d_call cdr3_aa cdr3_nt
TRBJ2-3 TRBV6-6 NA NA CASSSAGRTDTQYF TGTGCCAGCAGTTCCGCAGGGCGCACAGATACGCAGTATTTT
TRBJ2-7 TRBV7-6 NA NA CASSIPKGGGSSYEQYF TGTGCCAGCAGCATTCCTAAGGGTGGGGGGAGCTCCTACGAGCAGTACTTC
TRBJ2-1 TRBV29-1 NA TRBD2 CSVAGRASGPLGEQFF TGCAGCGTCGCTGGGCGGGCTAGCGGCCCCTTGGGGGAGCAGTTCTTC
TRBJ2-1 TRBV11-2 once TRBD2 CASSSGTYSGGRYNEQFF TGTGCCAGCAGCTCCGGCACCTATAGCGGGGGGCGGTACAATGAGCAGTTCTTC
TRBJ2-6 TRBV14 once TRBD1 CASSRRTGGHSGANVLTF TGTGCCAGCAGCCGGAGGACAGGGGGCCACTCTGGGGCCAACGTCCTGACTTTC
TRBJ2-7 TRBV9 NA TRBD2 CASSVFRLAGVGEQYF TGTGCCAGCAGCGTATTTAGACTAGCGGGAGTTGGGGAGCAGTACTTC
TRBJ1-3 TRBV6-5 NA TRBD1 CASRSQGASGNTIYF TGTGCCAGCAGATCACAGGGGGCGAGTGGAAACACCATATATTTT
TRBJ1-6 TRBV5-1 few NA CASSSRGNSPLHF TGCGCCAGCAGCTCCAGGGGAAATTCACCCCTCCACTTT
TRBJ2-1 TRBV27 NA NA CASSASPGLSSYNEQFF TGTGCCAGCAGTGCCTCCCCAGGGCTTAGCTCCTACAATGAGCAGTTCTTC
TRBJ1-6 TRBV5-6 NA TRBD1 CASSLEAGTGRTPLHF TGTGCCAGCAGCTTGGAAGCAGGGACAGGGCGAACACCCCTCCACTTT
TRBJ2-1 TRBV2 NA TRBD2 CASRGLVGEQFF TGTGCCAGCAGGGGACTAGTTGGTGAGCAGTTCTTC
TRBJ2-7 TRBV29-1 NA TRBD1 CSVVKGAPYEQYF TGCAGCGTTGTCAAGGGGGCTCCCTACGAGCAGTACTTC
TRBJ1-1 TRBV5-1 NA NA CASSSETGIDTEAFF TGCGCCAGCAGCTCGGAAACAGGGATCGACACTGAAGCTTTCTTT
TRBJ2-1 TRBV24-1 NA TRBD1 CATSDPRQGNNNEQFF TGTGCCACCAGTGATCCGAGACAGGGTAATAACAATGAGCAGTTCTTC
TRBJ1-4 TRBV12-5 NA NA CASGIQGANEKLFF TGTGCTAGTGGTATACAGGGAGCTAATGAAAAACTGTTTTTT
TRBJ2-5 TRBV7-2 once NA CASSLTRQETQYF TGTGCCAGCAGCTTAACGCGGCAAGAGACCCAGTACTTC
TRBJ2-5 TRBV6-5 NA NA CASRDSLQETQYF TGTGCCAGCAGGGACAGCCTCCAAGAGACCCAGTACTTC
TRBJ1-5 TRBV19 NA TRBD1 CASSRGQGDNQPQHF TGTGCCAGTAGTAGAGGACAGGGCGATAATCAGCCCCAGCATTTT
TRBJ2-3 TRBV7-6 NA TRBD2 CASSQDASSGASTDTQYF TGTGCCAGCAGCCAAGACGCTTCTAGCGGAGCTAGCACAGATACGCAGTATTTT
TRBJ2-1 TRBV6-6 NA TRBD2 CASSYSTSGTNEQFF TGTGCCAGCAGTTACTCGACTAGCGGGACGAATGAGCAGTTCTTC
TRBJ1-5 TRBV5-6 NA TRBD1 CASSLGDRGPNQPQHF TGTGCCAGCAGCTTGGGGGACAGGGGACCCAATCAGCCCCAGCATTTT
TRBJ1-1 TRBV6-5 NA NA CATEERGNTEAFF TGTGCCACCGAGGAAAGGGGGAACACTGAAGCTTTCTTT
TRBJ1-2 TRBV14 NA NA CASSQVQGYGYTF TGTGCCAGCAGCCAAGTACAGGGTTATGGCTACACCTTC
TRBJ1-3 TRBV3-1/TRBV3-2 NA NA CASSPGEGNGNTIYF TGTGCCAGCAGCCCCGGGGAGGGGAATGGAAACACCATATATTTT
TRBJ2-3 TRBV11-2 NA NA CASSRSLIDTQYF TGTGCCAGCAGCAGGAGTTTGATTGATACGCAGTATTTT
TRBJ2-2 TRBV9 NA NA CASSDPYGAGELFF TGTGCCAGCAGCGACCCCTACGGGGCCGGGGAGCTGTTTTTT
TRBJ2-7 TRBV7-2 NA TRBD2 CASSPDHLGLAGYEQYF TGTGCCAGCAGCCCAGACCATTTGGGACTAGCGGGGTACGAGCAGTACTTC
TRBJ2-3 TRBV6-6 NA TRBD2 CASSPQGLVLDTQYF TGTGCCAGCAGTCCCCAGGGACTAGTTTTAGATACGCAGTATTTT
TRBJ2-1 TRBV15 NA NA CATSRDPYRDEQFF TGTGCCACCAGCAGAGATCCGTACAGGGATGAGCAGTTCTTC
TRBJ1-1 TRBV14 NA NA CASSLRVSSNTEAFF TGTGCCAGCAGCCTAAGAGTCTCCTCGAACACTGAAGCTTTCTTT
TRBJ2-1 TRBV9 NA NA CASSVGLKSDEQFF TGTGCCAGCAGCGTAGGACTGAAGAGCGATGAGCAGTTCTTC
TRBJ1-5 TRBV3-1/TRBV3-2 NA NA CASSLTGSGQPQHF TGTGCCAGCAGTCTCACAGGGTCAGGGCAGCCCCAGCATTTT
TRBJ2-3 TRBV5-1 NA NA CASSLTVGGRADTQYF TGCGCCAGCAGCTTGACAGTTGGGGGCCGGGCAGATACGCAGTATTTT
TRBJ2-1 TRBV2 NA TRBD1 CASRRTGAGDEQFF TGTGCCAGCAGACGGACAGGGGCCGGCGATGAGCAGTTCTTC
TRBJ2-7 TRBV14 NA TRBD2 CASSHGGSGISYEQYF TGTGCCAGCAGCCATGGAGGTAGCGGGATCTCCTACGAGCAGTACTTC
TRBJ2-7 TRBV9 NA TRBD1 CASSVGDRSSYEQYF TGTGCCAGCAGCGTAGGGGACAGGAGCTCCTACGAGCAGTACTTC
TRBJ2-5 TRBV19 NA NA CASSTHFSRGQETQYF TGTGCCAGTAGTACCCACTTTAGTAGGGGCCAAGAGACCCAGTACTTC